The T cell receptor (beta chain) under discussion was sequenced for a study of blood T cell repertoires in COVID-19. Study context: Samples taken during acute and convalescent COVID-19 were collected in the United States, Italy and Spain.

The table came from immunoSEQ multiplex PCR; TCRdb's copy has only in-frame clones and leaves some out. The table includes about 230,000 clones, around 78% detected once. This CDR3 has 13 residues. Trimming pared 1 base from V and 4 bases from J, leaving 7 bases between. Germline-derived CDR1 and CDR2 are SGHTA and FQGNSA. This chain links TRBV7-2 with TRBJ1-2; D gene unclear. Material: peripheral blood. The clonotype was recovered from a woman in her 70s with active or convalescent COVID-19. CDR3 bases: TGTGCCAGCAGCTTAGGTCAGTCCTATGGCTACACCTTC. Its translation is CASSLGQSYGYTF. Full variable domain (rest looked up from reference TRBV7-2 and TRBJ1-2): GAGVSQSPSNKVTEKGKDVELRCDPISGHTALYWYRQSLGQGLEFLIYFQGNSAPDKSGLPSDRFSAERTGGSVSTLTIQRTQQEDSAVYLCASSLGQSYGYTFGSGTRLTVV.